The present T cell receptor (beta chain) was sequenced within a study of beta chain features in type 1 diabetes. Study-level points and caveats: VDJ junctions sequenced from type 1 diabetes patients showed fewer insertions and more deletions. There was a possibility that cDNA sequencing over-represented cells with high TCR expression. Shortening that was moderate but significant affected the TCRB CDR3s of Type 1 diabetes patients in all four CD4+ subsets.

This clone was seen only a few times. Its specificity is not known. Populations isolated by sorting all had purity greater than 98%. The CDR3 extends over 12 amino acids. The germline V gene encodes CDR1 SNHLY and CDR2 FYNNEI. Deletions cut 4 bases from V and 5 bases from J, with 6 bases between. As every portion of the isolated RNA was reverse transcribed, the sequencing read expressed TCRB transcripts. Produced via immunoSEQ multiplex PCR; TCRdb's table is partial and in-frame only. The table has 600,000 or so clones, about 14% seen once. V usage is TRBV2 and J usage is TRBJ2-1; D not certain. This clonotype was obtained from a man younger than 35 with type 1 diabetes. Sample: naive CD4+ T cells from blood. This CDR3 reads CASSGFNNEQFF. The CDR3, as DNA: TGTGCCAGCAGTGGGTTTAACAATGAGCAGTTCTTC.